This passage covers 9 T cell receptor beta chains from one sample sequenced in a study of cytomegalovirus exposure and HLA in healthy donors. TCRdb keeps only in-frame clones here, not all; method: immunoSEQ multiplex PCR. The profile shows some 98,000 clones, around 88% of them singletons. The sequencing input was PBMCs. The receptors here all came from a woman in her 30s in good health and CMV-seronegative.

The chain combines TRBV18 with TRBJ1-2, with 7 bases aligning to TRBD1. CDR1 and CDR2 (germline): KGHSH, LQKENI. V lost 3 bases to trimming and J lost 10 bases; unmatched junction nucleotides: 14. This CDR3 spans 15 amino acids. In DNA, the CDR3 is TGTGCCAGCTCACCTCCGGGACAGCTTGCTTCCGACTACACCTTC. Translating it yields CASSPPGQLASDYTF.

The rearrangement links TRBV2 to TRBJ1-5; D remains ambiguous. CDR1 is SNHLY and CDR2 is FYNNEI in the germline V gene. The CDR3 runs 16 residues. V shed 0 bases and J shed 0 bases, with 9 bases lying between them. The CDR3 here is CASSEARTSSNQPQHF. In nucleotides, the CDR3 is TGTGCCAGCAGTGAAGCGCGAACCTCTAGCAATCAGCCCCAGCATTTT. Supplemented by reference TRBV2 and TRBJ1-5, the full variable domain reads EPEVTQTPSHQVTQMGQEVILRCVPISNHLYFYWYRQILGQKVEFLVSFYNNEISEKSEIFDDQFSVERPDGSNFTLKIRSTKLEDSAMYFCASSEARTSSNQPQHFGDGTRLSIL.

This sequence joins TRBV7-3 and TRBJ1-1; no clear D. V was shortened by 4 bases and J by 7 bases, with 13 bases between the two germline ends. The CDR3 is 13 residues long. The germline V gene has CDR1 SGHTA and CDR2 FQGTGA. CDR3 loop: CASSYRGIYEAFF. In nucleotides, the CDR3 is TGTGCCAGCAGCTACCGGGGTATATATGAAGCTTTCTTT. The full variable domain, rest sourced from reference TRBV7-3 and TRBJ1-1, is GAGVSQTPSNKVTEKGKYVELRCDPISGHTALYWYRQSLGQGPEFLIYFQGTGAADDSGLPNDRFFAVRPEGSVSTLKIQRTERGDSAVYLCASSYRGIYEAFFGQGTRLTVV.

The CDR3 loop is CASSLLVAGGPRETQYF. The CDR3, as DNA: TGTGCCAGCAGCTTATTAGTCGCGGGAGGGCCAAGGGAGACCCAGTACTTC. The chain employs TRBV7-8 and TRBJ2-5; TRBD2 matches 9 bases. CDR3 size: 17 residues. Per the germline V gene, CDR1 is SGHVS and CDR2 is FQNEAQ. V shed 2 bases and J 5 bases; nucleotides not matched to a gene: 12.

The CDR3 nucleotides read TGTGCCAGCAGACCGACCTCCTCAGGGTATGGCTACACCTTC. It translates to CASRPTSSGYGYTF. The rearrangement uses TRBV28 and TRBJ1-2; tentative D call: TRBD1 (5 bases). Trimming removed 6 bases at V and 5 bases at J, with 16 bases between. This CDR3 has 14 amino acids. Germline V gene lookup returns CDR1 MDHEN and CDR2 SYDVKM.

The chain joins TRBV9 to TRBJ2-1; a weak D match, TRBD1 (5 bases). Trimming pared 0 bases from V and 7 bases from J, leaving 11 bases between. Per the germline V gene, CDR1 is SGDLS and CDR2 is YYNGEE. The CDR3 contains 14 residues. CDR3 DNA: TGTGCCAGCAGCGTAGAGGGGCAGGGTAATGAGCAGTTCTTC. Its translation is CASSVEGQGNEQFF.

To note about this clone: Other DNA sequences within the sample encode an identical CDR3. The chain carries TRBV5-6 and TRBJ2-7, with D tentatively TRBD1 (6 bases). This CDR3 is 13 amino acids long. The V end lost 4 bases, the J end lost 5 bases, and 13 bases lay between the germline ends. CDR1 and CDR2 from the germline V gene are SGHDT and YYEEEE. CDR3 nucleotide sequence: TGTGCCAGCAGCCAACAGGGTAGGCACGAGCAGTACTTC. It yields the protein CASSQQGRHEQYF.

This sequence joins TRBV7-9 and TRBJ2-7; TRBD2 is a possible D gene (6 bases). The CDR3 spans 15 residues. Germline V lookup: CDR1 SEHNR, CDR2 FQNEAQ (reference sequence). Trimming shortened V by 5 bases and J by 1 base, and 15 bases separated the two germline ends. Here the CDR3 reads CASSPVEGPSYEQYF. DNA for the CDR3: TGTGCCAGCAGCCCCGTGGAGGGCCCATCCTACGAGCAGTACTTC.

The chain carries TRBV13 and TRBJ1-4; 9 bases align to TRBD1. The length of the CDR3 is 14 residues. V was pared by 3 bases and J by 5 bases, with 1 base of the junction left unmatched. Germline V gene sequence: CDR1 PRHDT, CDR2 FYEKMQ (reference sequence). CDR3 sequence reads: CASSFGQGNEKLFF. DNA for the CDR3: TGTGCCAGCAGCTTTGGACAGGGGAATGAAAAACTGTTTTTT.